This entry lists 27 T cell receptor beta chains sequenced from one sample in a study of long-term antiretroviral therapy in people with HIV. Investigators performed immunoSEQ version v3.0 at survey level. The assay was immunoSEQ multiplex PCR, and TCRdb's table has in-frame clones only and misses some. Of some 26,000 clones detected, approximately 85% appear once; the ten largest clones hold approximately 15%. This specimen consisted of unsorted PBMCs, obtained 2.9 years after starting antiretroviral therapy. The receptors were sampled from a man aged 50 to 60 with HIV.

The V gene is TRBV5-1, the J gene TRBJ2-3; the D is unclear. V dropped 0 bases and J dropped 1 base, with 6 bases sitting between them. The CDR3 spans 14 residues. Per the germline V gene, CDR1 is SGHRS and CDR2 is YFSETQ. The CDR3 is CASSLGYGTDTQYF. DNA of the CDR3: TGCGCCAGCAGCTTGGGATATGGCACAGATACGCAGTATTTT.

The CDR3 DNA sequence: TGCGCCAGCAGCCAAGTATACGCAGGGGGCTACTCGAACACCGGGGAGCTGTTTTTT. Its translation is CASSQVYAGGYSNTGELFF. The V and J genes are TRBV4-1 and TRBJ2-2; the match to TRBD1 covers 8 bases. Germline V gene sequence: CDR1 MGHRA, CDR2 YSYEKL. There are 19 residues in the CDR3. J lost 0 bases, V lost 1 base, and 10 bases had no gene match.

The CDR3 sequence: CASSRDRGLMNTGELFF. CDR3 nucleotides: TGTGCCAGCTCCCGGGACAGGGGGCTAATGAACACCGGGGAGCTGTTTTTT. The chain couples TRBV18 to TRBJ2-2; 12 bases align to TRBD1. Unmatched junction bases numbered 6, after V lost 6 bases and J lost 1 base. The CDR3 loop spans 17 amino acids. Germline-derived CDR1 and CDR2 are KGHSH and LQKENI.

Only one count was recorded for this clone. The rearrangement uses TRBV6-5 and TRBJ1-2; 7 bases map to TRBD1. Germline lookup yields CDR1 MNHEY and CDR2 SVGAGI. The V segment lost 2 bases and the J segment 4 bases; nucleotides outside the gene matches: 7. This CDR3 spans 15 amino acids. CDR3 residues: CASSYGQAGSYGYTF. Here the CDR3 DNA reads TGTGCCAGCAGTTACGGACAGGCCGGGAGCTATGGCTACACCTTC.

V and J are TRBV6-6 and TRBJ2-1; D is unresolved. Trimming took off 7 bases at V and 4 bases at J, with 11 bases between the two ends. Per germline, CDR1 MNHNY and CDR2 SVGAGI (reference sequence). The CDR3 sequence is 13 residues long. DNA of the CDR3: TGTGCCAGCACGTGGTTTGGTTACAATGAGCAGTTCTTC. It encodes CASTWFGYNEQFF.

This sequence joins TRBV29-1 and TRBJ1-4; a possible D gene is TRBD1 (6 bases). Trimming cost V 4 bases and J 2 bases, with 11 bases left between them. The V gene's germline CDR1 is SQVTM and CDR2 ANQGSEA. The CDR3 sequence is 14 residues long. The CDR3 DNA follows: TGCAGCGTTGCCTATAGGGGGACTAATGAAAAACTGTTTTTT. Encoded protein: CSVAYRGTNEKLFF.

CDR3 nucleotide sequence: TGTGCCAGCAGGACAGGACGGTCACCCCTCCACTTT. This translates into CASRTGRSPLHF. The chain carries TRBV6-1 and TRBJ1-6; a weak D match, TRBD1 (6 bases). Germline V gene sequence: CDR1 MNHNS, CDR2 SASEGT. The CDR3 consists of 12 residues. The V gene lost 6 bases and the J gene lost 10 bases, with 10 bases spanning the gap.

CDR3 sequence reads: CAWSGGTGIPVNTIYF. CDR3 DNA sequence: TGTGCCTGGAGTGGAGGGACAGGGATTCCCGTAAACACCATATATTTT. The chain joins TRBV30 to TRBJ1-3; TRBD1 aligns across 9 bases. From germline, CDR1 is GTSNPN and CDR2 SVGIG (reference sequence). V shed 1 base, J shed 6 bases, and the junction held 10 bases outside the gene matches. The CDR3 covers 16 residues.

The chain has TRBV2 and TRBJ2-1; the D call may be TRBD1 or TRBD2 (6 bases each). Germline V lookup: CDR1 SNHLY, CDR2 FYNNEI. CDR3 size: 15 residues. Trimming took 6 bases from V and 1 from J, leaving 13 bases between them. CDR3 sequence: CASSATGTSYNEQFF. DNA for the CDR3: TGTGCCAGCAGCGCTACAGGGACTTCCTACAATGAGCAGTTCTTC.

V gene TRBV7-9 combines with J gene TRBJ1-6, with 7 bases lining up with TRBD1. Losses at the gene ends were 5 bases for V and 8 bases for J; bases not matched to a gene: 12. CDR3 length: 16 amino acids. The germline CDR1 and CDR2 sequences are SEHNR and FQNEAQ (reference sequence). In DNA form, the CDR3 reads TGTGCCAGCAGCCCAGGGGGACGCCCCCCCGATTCACCCCTCCACTTT. It specifies CASSPGGRPPDSPLHF.

The chain uses TRBV6-4 and TRBJ1-2, with 7 nucleotides matching TRBD1. CDR1 and CDR2 from the germline V gene are MRHNA and SNTAGT. V was clipped by 5 bases and J by 6 bases; unmatched bases: 12. The CDR3 is made up of 15 amino acids. The CDR3 DNA is TGTGCCAGCAGTCACACTTCCCAGGGGGGTAATGGCTACACCTTC. This encodes CASSHTSQGGNGYTF.

This chain links TRBV27 with TRBJ2-3; D is unresolved. Trimming removed 1 base at V and 2 bases at J, with 4 bases between. Germline V CDR1 and CDR2: MNHEY, SMNVEV (reference sequence). This CDR3 region has 13 residues. CDR3 DNA: TGTGCCAGCAGTTTATGGGCCACAGATACGCAGTATTTT. Encoded protein: CASSLWATDTQYF.

This chain joins TRBV7-2 and TRBJ1-2; D unclear. The germline gives CDR1 SGHTA, CDR2 FQGNSA. The CDR3 contains 10 residues. The ends were cut back, 3 bases at V and 12 bases at J, with 8 bases in the middle. CDR3 bases: TGTGCCAGCAGCTTGGAGGCCCACACCTTC. Encoded protein: CASSLEAHTF. The full variable domain, its missing parts supplied by reference TRBV7-2 and TRBJ1-2, is GAGVSQSPSNKVTEKGKDVELRCDPISGHTALYWYRQSLGQGLEFLIYFQGNSAPDKSGLPSDRFSAERTGGSVSTLTIQRTQQEDSAVYLCASSLEAHTFGSGTRLTVV.

In this sample, this clone turned up a few times. The chain couples TRBV10-3 to TRBJ1-5; possible D gene TRBD1, 6 bases. Germline assignment: CDR1 ENHRY and CDR2 SYGVKD. V was clipped by 10 bases and J by 6 bases, with 16 bases between them. The CDR3 has 13 amino acids. CDR3 loop: CATAGESLQPQHF. CDR3 sequence (DNA): TGTGCCACCGCAGGGGAGTCACTTCAGCCCCAGCATTTT.

V is TRBV6-5 and J is TRBJ2-7; D is perhaps TRBD1 or TRBD2 (6 bases each). The germline V and J ends were trimmed by 2 bases and 2 bases, with 13 bases remaining between them. The CDR3 contains 15 residues. From germline, CDR1 is MNHEY and CDR2 SVGAGI. CDR3 in amino acids: CASSYGGLNTYEQYF. The DNA of the CDR3 is TGTGCCAGCAGTTACGGGGGGCTTAACACCTACGAGCAGTACTTC.

This clone was seen a single time. The J gene is TRBJ1-2, the V gene TRBV11-2; D uncertain. With 6 bases removed from V and 2 bases from J, the gap between germline ends came to 10 bases. The CDR3 sequence is 13 residues long. From germline, CDR1 is SGHAT and CDR2 FQNNGV. For the CDR3, the DNA is TGTGCCAGCAGTCGGACCGCCAACTATGGCTACACCTTC. It encodes CASSRTANYGYTF.

The chain uses TRBV7-8 and TRBJ2-7, with unresolved D. The CDR3 has 15 amino acids. The V end lost 6 bases, the J end lost 0 bases, and 15 bases lay between the germline ends. From germline, CDR1 is SGHVS and CDR2 FQNEAQ. The CDR3 protein is CASRAPGASSYEQYF. The CDR3 DNA is TGTGCCAGCAGGGCTCCGGGTGCCAGCTCCTACGAGCAGTACTTC.

This clone appeared once. The J gene is TRBJ1-1, the V gene TRBV18; 8 bases line up with TRBD1. The CDR3 is 16 amino acids. Germline loops: CDR1 KGHSH, CDR2 LQKENI. Trimming removed 4 bases from V and 4 bases from J; junction bases left unmatched: 11. The CDR3 DNA reads TGTGCCAGCTCACTAGGAGTTTCACAGGGGGGCACTGAAGCTTTCTTT. This gives the protein CASSLGVSQGGTEAFF. Full variable domain (remainder filled in from reference TRBV18 and TRBJ1-1): NAGVMQNPRHLVRRRGQEARLRCSPMKGHSHVYWYRQLPEEGLKFMVYLQKENIIDESGMPKERFSAEFPKEGPSILRIQQVVRGDSAAYFCASSLGVSQGGTEAFFGQGTRLTVV.

The chain carries TRBV4-1 and TRBJ2-2; 8 positions match TRBD1. Germline V lookup: CDR1 MGHRA, CDR2 YSYEKL. This CDR3 has 15 residues. Trimming removed 2 bases from V and 5 bases from J; junction bases left unmatched: 4. CDR3 amino acids: CASSQFDRGTGELFF. The CDR3 DNA reads as TGCGCCAGCAGCCAATTCGACAGGGGAACCGGGGAGCTGTTTTTT.

The chain couples TRBV9 to TRBJ1-4, with D perhaps TRBD1 (6 bases). Germline V lookup: CDR1 SGDLS, CDR2 YYNGEE. Trimming cost V 1 base and J 8 bases, with 12 bases left between them. The CDR3 runs 14 residues. The CDR3 region has the DNA TGTGCCAGCAGCGTATCGGGGGCAGGGGAAAAACTGTTTTTT. The encoded protein is CASSVSGAGEKLFF.

The DNA for the CDR3 is TGTGCCACCAGTCCTACGCGGGGGCAAGGGGAAAAACTGTTTTTT. This sequence encodes CATSPTRGQGEKLFF. The chain employs TRBV15 and TRBJ1-4, with a weak D call TRBD1 (6 bases). This CDR3 is built from 15 residues. Germline CDR1 is LNHNV and CDR2 is YYDKDF (reference sequence). Trimming removed 6 bases at V and 8 bases at J, with 19 bases between. Based on the CDR3 plus reference TRBV15 and TRBJ1-4, the full variable domain is DAMVIQNPRYQVTQFGKPVTLSCSQTLNHNVMYWYQQKSSQAPKLLFHYYDKDFNNEADTPDNFQSRRPNTSFCFLDIRSPGLGDTAMYLCATSPTRGQGEKLFFGSGTQLSVL.

The rearrangement links TRBV2 to TRBJ2-6; TRBD1 matches at 9 bases. The junction had 5 bases not matched to a gene; V was cut back by 9 bases and J by 2 bases. Germline V gives CDR1 SNHLY, CDR2 FYNNEI. CDR3 size: 15 residues. The CDR3 DNA sequence: TGTGCCAGTGGACAGGGGTTGACTGGGGCCAACGTCCTGACTTTC. Translated: CASGQGLTGANVLTF. Full variable domain (remainder filled in from reference TRBV2 and TRBJ2-6): EPEVTQTPSHQVTQMGQEVILRCVPISNHLYFYWYRQILGQKVEFLVSFYNNEISEKSEIFDDQFSVERPDGSNFTLKIRSTKLEDSAMYFCASGQGLTGANVLTFGAGSRLTVL.

The chain couples TRBV6-1 to TRBJ1-1; D remains unclear. The CDR3 extends over 11 amino acids. V dropped 7 bases and J dropped 6 bases, with 9 bases sitting between them. CDR1 and CDR2 from the germline V gene are MNHNS and SASEGT. This CDR3 reads CASKEVAEAFF. In nucleotides, the CDR3 is TGTGCCAGCAAAGAAGTGGCTGAAGCTTTCTTT.

Here the CDR3 DNA reads TGTGCCAGCAGCTTGGAAGGGACCCTCAGCACAGATACGCAGTATTTT. Encoded protein: CASSLEGTLSTDTQYF. This sequence joins TRBV5-4 and TRBJ2-3, with D possibly called TRBD1 or TRBD2 (5 bases each). Between the trimmed V and J ends, which lost 0 bases and 0 bases, there was a span of 11 bases. Germline V lookup: CDR1 SGHNT, CDR2 YYREEE (reference sequence). CDR3 length: 16 residues.

The chain couples TRBV4-2 to TRBJ1-1; a weak D match, TRBD1 (5 bases). The CDR3 sequence is 19 residues long. V was cut by 0 bases and J by 0 bases, with 20 bases left in between. Germline loops: CDR1 LGHNA, CDR2 YNFKEQ. CDR3 amino acids: CASSQDEGMGAFMNTEAFF. Written as DNA, the CDR3 is TGTGCCAGCAGCCAAGATGAGGGGATGGGTGCTTTCATGAACACTGAAGCTTTCTTT.

The chain combines TRBV10-1 with TRBJ2-5, with D possibly matching TRBD1 (6 bases). The CDR3 consists of 12 residues. Germline CDR1 and CDR2: WNHNN and SYGVQD (reference sequence). V was shortened by 4 bases and J by 6 bases, with 9 bases between the two germline ends. The CDR3 coding sequence is TGCGCCAGCAGTGTGGACAGTCAGACCCAGTACTTC. Its translation: CASSVDSQTQYF.

The rearrangement links TRBV18 to TRBJ2-3; 9 bases are shared with TRBD1. V gave up 3 bases and J gave up 2 bases; unmatched junction bases: 12. This CDR3 contains 18 residues. Per the germline V gene, CDR1 is KGHSH and CDR2 is LQKENI. The CDR3 is CASSPALRTGEVTDTQYF. The CDR3, as DNA: TGTGCCAGCTCACCCGCCCTGCGGACAGGGGAGGTCACAGATACGCAGTATTTT.